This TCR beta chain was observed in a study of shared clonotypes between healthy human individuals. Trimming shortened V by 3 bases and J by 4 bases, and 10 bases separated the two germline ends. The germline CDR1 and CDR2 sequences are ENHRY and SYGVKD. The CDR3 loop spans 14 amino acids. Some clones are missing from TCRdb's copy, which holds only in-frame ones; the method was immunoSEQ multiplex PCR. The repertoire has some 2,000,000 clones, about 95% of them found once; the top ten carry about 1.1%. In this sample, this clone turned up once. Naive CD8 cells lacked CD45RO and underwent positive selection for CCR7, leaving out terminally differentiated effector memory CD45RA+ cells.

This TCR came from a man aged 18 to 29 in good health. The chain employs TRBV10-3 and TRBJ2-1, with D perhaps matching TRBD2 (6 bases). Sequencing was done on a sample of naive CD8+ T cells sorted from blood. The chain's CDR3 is CAISERGLYNEQFF. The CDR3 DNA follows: TGTGCCATCAGTGAAAGGGGACTGTACAATGAGCAGTTCTTC.